The clone carrying this T cell receptor beta chain was recorded many times. Its antigen is undetermined. Authors of the study amplified TCR beta CDR3 regions from RNA transcripts. TCR CDR3 regions were first amplified by RT-PCR with HTBI primers. TCRdb reanalysed the multiplex PCR reads using MiXCR and keeps one entry per CDR3 protein. Counted here are 300,000 to 450,000 distinct CDR3 sequences, around 18% occurring once; the ten biggest clones make up around 15%. The data are from a study of T cells in Graves' hyperthyroidism and ophthalmopathy. The diagnostic basis comprised clinical symptoms, serum thyroxine and TRAb, thyroid ultrasound and orbital computed tomography. Approximately 10 ml of fresh peripheral blood supplied the PBMCs. Study outcomes and limitations: Expanded thyroid clonotypes (above 0.001) were mostly also found in blood.

CDR3 size: 15 residues. Germline CDR1 is SNHLY and CDR2 is FYNNEI. V was cut by 2 bases and J by 3 bases, with 13 bases left in between. Material: blood. This TCR came from a woman in her forties with Graves' ophthalmopathy. The chain joins TRBV2 to TRBJ2-5; D uncertain. The chain's CDR3 is CASSEFRVTKETQYF. The DNA of the CDR3 is TGTGCCAGCAGTGAATTCCGTGTCACGAAAGAGACCCAGTACTTC.